The 26 T cell receptor beta chains below were found in one sample sequenced in a study of T-cell memory formation after mild COVID-19. TCRdb redid the calling of the 5' RACE reads with MiXCR, one entry per CDR3 protein. The table has some 160,000 distinct CDR3 sequences, 10% to 15% seen once. Sequenced: PBMCs or a T cell subset sorted from them (not recorded which). These receptors came from a man between 18 and 35 years old who had mild COVID-19 (a few samples of this study predate the infection). Cell type and time point are not known.

The J gene is TRBJ1-2, the V gene TRBV7-2, with D perhaps TRBD1 (5 bases). In germline, CDR1 is SGHTA, CDR2 FQGNSA. Trimming left V 4 bases short and J 0 bases short, with 9 bases between. The CDR3 is 14 residues long. The CDR3 DNA follows: TGTGCCAGCAGCTACACAGGATCTAACTATGGCTACACCTTC. Translation gives CASSYTGSNYGYTF.

The chain joins TRBV6-6 to TRBJ2-3; D may be TRBD1 or TRBD2 (5 bases each). CDR3 length equals 14 residues. Germline lookup yields CDR1 MNHNY and CDR2 SVGAGI (reference sequence). V was clipped by 5 bases and J by 2 bases, with 11 bases between them. CDR3 region: CASSRGADTDTQYF. The CDR3 DNA is TGTGCCAGCAGTCGAGGGGCCGACACAGATACGCAGTATTTT.

This clonotype was detected a few times. This chain joins TRBV9 and TRBJ2-2, with 7 bases fitting TRBD1. Germline V lookup: CDR1 SGDLS, CDR2 YYNGEE. Trimming removed 5 bases from V and 1 base from J; junction bases left unmatched: 8. The length of the CDR3 is 16 residues. Written as DNA, the CDR3 is TGTGCCAGCAGGGGCGGACAGGCCATGAACACCGGGGAGCTGTTTTTT. Translation: CASRGGQAMNTGELFF.

The chain is built from TRBV29-1 and TRBJ2-3, with D possibly matching TRBD1 (5 bases). Trimming took off 3 bases at V and 1 base at J, with 8 bases between the two ends. Germline V gene sequence: CDR1 SQVTM, CDR2 ANQGSEA. This CDR3 has 13 amino acids. CDR3 residues: CSVDPGRTDTQYF. In DNA form, the CDR3 reads TGCAGCGTTGACCCAGGGCGCACAGATACGCAGTATTTT.

This clonotype appeared a few times. J is TRBJ2-7 and V is TRBV7-8, with 8 bases identical to TRBD1. V shed 4 bases, J shed 7 bases, and the junction held 6 bases outside the gene matches. The CDR3 extends over 13 amino acids. The V gene's germline CDR1 is SGHVS and CDR2 FQNEAQ. The CDR3 protein is CASSSGQGGEQYV. CDR3 in DNA: TGTGCCAGCAGCTCCGGACAGGGTGGGGAGCAGTACGTC.

A few counts support this clonotype. The chain carries TRBV6-5 and TRBJ1-6, with D perhaps matching TRBD1 (6 bases). V lost 2 bases and J 10 bases, leaving 12 bases between the germline ends. Per germline, CDR1 MNHEY and CDR2 SVGAGI. CDR3 length equals 14 residues. DNA for the CDR3: TGTGCCAGCAGTTACCTGGGGGCTCGCTCACCCCTCCACTTT. It codes for CASSYLGARSPLHF.

This chain uses TRBV5-1 with TRBJ2-3; a possible D gene is TRBD2 (6 bases). The germline V gene encodes CDR1 SGHRS and CDR2 YFSETQ. Trimming took 4 bases from V and 3 from J, leaving 21 bases between them. The CDR3 is 17 amino acids. The CDR3 coding sequence is TGCGCCAGCAGCAGCGCGGGGCCCCAGATACAAACAGATACGCAGTATTTT. Protein product: CASSSAGPQIQTDTQYF.

The chain links TRBV4-2 to TRBJ2-3; perhaps TRBD2 as D (7 bases). Trimming cost V 4 bases and J 4 bases, with 15 bases left between them. The CDR3 covers 15 residues. Germline CDR1 and CDR2: LGHNA and YNFKEQ. In DNA, the CDR3 is TGTGCCAGCAGCCGAGGGGGGGGGACCTCAGATACGCAGTATTTT. This encodes CASSRGGGTSDTQYF.

This rearrangement joins TRBV11-2 to TRBJ2-7; TRBD1 aligns across 7 bases. Trimming took 6 bases from V and 3 from J; bases not matched to a gene: 11. The V gene's germline CDR1 is SGHAT and CDR2 FQNNGV. CDR3 length: 15 residues. The chain's CDR3 is CASRPVDRAYYEQYF. In nucleotides, the CDR3 is TGTGCCAGCAGACCCGTCGACAGGGCCTACTACGAGCAGTACTTC.

This clonotype was seen only a few times. V is TRBV4-2 and J is TRBJ2-6; the D gene is possibly TRBD1 (7 bases). V lost 7 bases, J lost 4 bases, and 23 bases lay in between. Germline CDR1 and CDR2: LGHNA and YNFKEQ. The CDR3 has 18 residues. The CDR3, as DNA: TGTGCCAGCACTTACGGGGGAGGACAGGTAACCGGGGCCAACGTCCTGACTTTC. Its protein product is CASTYGGGQVTGANVLTF.

This clonotype was seen a few times. This chain's CDR3 is CASSQDLEGRAYEQYV. As DNA, the CDR3 is TGCGCCAGCAGCCAAGATTTGGAGGGAAGGGCCTACGAGCAGTACGTC. The chain combines TRBV4-1 with TRBJ2-7; D possibly corresponds to TRBD2 (6 bases). V gave up 0 bases and J gave up 2 bases, with 14 bases separating them. The CDR3 spans 16 residues. Germline assignment: CDR1 MGHRA and CDR2 YSYEKL.

The sample holds a few counts of this clonotype. This chain uses TRBV7-9 with TRBJ1-3; D unresolved. The CDR3 covers 11 residues. The ends were cut back, 2 bases at V and 9 bases at J, with 5 bases in the middle. Germline CDR1 SEHNR, CDR2 FQNEAQ (reference sequence). The CDR3, as DNA: TGTGCCAGCAGCTTATGGGGCACCATATATTTT. It codes for CASSLWGTIYF.

In this sample, this clonotype turned up a few times. This chain uses TRBV4-3 with TRBJ2-5; TRBD1 might be the D (6 bases). The V gene lost 8 bases and the J gene lost 7 bases, with 17 bases spanning the gap. The CDR3 runs 13 residues. Germline V gene lookup returns CDR1 LGHNA and CDR2 YSLEER. This CDR3 is CASGERDIGTQYF. The DNA for the CDR3 is TGCGCCAGCGGTGAACGGGACATTGGGACCCAGTACTTC.

Ten or more counts support this clonotype. This chain connects TRBV25-1 to TRBJ2-5; D assignment may be TRBD1 or TRBD2 (5 bases each). Germline V lookup: CDR1 MGHDK, CDR2 SYGVNS. This CDR3 contains 12 residues. V gave up 6 bases and J gave up 5 bases, with 10 bases separating them. The CDR3 spells CASRGVGETQYF. As DNA, the CDR3 is TGTGCCAGCAGGGGGGTGGGGGAGACCCAGTACTTC.

In its sample, this clonotype was seen a few times. The chain has TRBV6-2 or TRBV6-3 and TRBJ2-5; 8 nucleotides align to TRBD1. Germline loops: CDR1 MNHEY, CDR2 SVGEGT. This CDR3 contains 13 residues. Unmatched junction bases numbered 5, after V lost 6 bases and J lost 5 bases. The CDR3 sequence: CASSHRGWETQYF. CDR3 bases: TGTGCCAGCAGCCACAGGGGGTGGGAGACCCAGTACTTC.

The genes are TRBV4-2 and TRBJ2-5; 7 nucleotides align to TRBD1. V lost 1 base and J lost 5; bases outside the gene matches: 13. This CDR3 region has 17 residues. CDR1 is LGHNA, CDR2 YNFKEQ, per germline. The CDR3 DNA is TGTGCCAGCAGCCAAGGAGCCTTACAGGGGATCCTGGAGACCCAGTACTTC. It codes for CASSQGALQGILETQYF.

At least ten counts were recorded for this clonotype. The chain is built from TRBV6-2 or TRBV6-3 and TRBJ2-7; 8 bases agree with TRBD1. This CDR3 contains 15 residues. J lost 3 bases, V lost 5 bases, and 9 bases had no gene match. Germline V CDR1 and CDR2: MNHEY, SVGEGT. The CDR3 loop reads CASSPRGRGNYEQYV. CDR3 sequence (DNA): TGTGCCAGCAGTCCCAGGGGGCGAGGAAACTACGAGCAGTACGTC.

This rearrangement joins TRBV5-4 to TRBJ2-7; a possible D gene is TRBD2 (6 bases). Germline loops: CDR1 SGHNT, CDR2 YYREEE (reference sequence). V dropped 0 bases and J dropped 0 bases, with 7 bases sitting between them. This CDR3 is built from 14 residues. CDR3 in amino acids: CASSLDGSSYEQYF. The DNA for the CDR3 is TGTGCCAGCAGCTTGGACGGGAGCTCCTACGAGCAGTACTTC.

The chain couples TRBV7-2 to TRBJ2-3, with D hard to call. The CDR3 has 15 residues. Germline CDR1 SGHTA, CDR2 FQGNSA. Trimming removed 2 bases from V and 0 bases from J, with 9 bases in between. CDR3 in DNA: TGTGCCAGCAGCTTATACGGTACTAGCACAGATACGCAGTATTTT. Its translation: CASSLYGTSTDTQYF.

This clonotype was recorded a few times. The chain uses TRBV6-1 and TRBJ2-7; D remains unclear. Germline V CDR1 and CDR2: MNHNS, SASEGT. Trimming pared 7 bases from V and 1 base from J, leaving 8 bases between. There are 12 residues in the CDR3. DNA for the CDR3: TGTGCCAGCACTCTCGATTCCTACGAGCAGTACGTC. This translates into CASTLDSYEQYV.

The rearrangement joins TRBV29-1 to TRBJ2-2; D remains unclear. The CDR3 runs 12 residues. Germline lookup yields CDR1 SQVTM and CDR2 ANQGSEA. Trimming cost V 3 bases and J 1 base, with 3 bases left between them. The CDR3 bases are TGCAGCGTTGAGAGGAACACCGGGGAGCTGTTTTTT. Residues: CSVERNTGELFF.

A single count supports this clonotype. The rearrangement uses TRBV7-9 and TRBJ1-5; the match to TRBD1 covers 8 bases. V was pared by 4 bases and J by 6 bases, with 5 bases of the junction left unmatched. CDR3 length: 14 residues. Looked up from germline, CDR1 is SEHNR and CDR2 is FQNEAQ (reference sequence). The CDR3 nucleotides are TGTGCCAGCAGCTCTCAGGGGGCGATTCAGCCCCAGCATTTT. It translates to CASSSQGAIQPQHF.

This clonotype was picked up a small number of times. The genes are TRBV3-1 and TRBJ2-3, with 8 bases fitting TRBD2. The germline V gene encodes CDR1 LGHDT and CDR2 YNNKEL (reference sequence). V lost 4 bases, J lost 5 bases, and 5 bases stayed unmatched. The length of the CDR3 is 14 residues. The CDR3 sequence: CASSPGLARDTQYF. The CDR3 DNA follows: TGTGCCAGCAGCCCTGGACTAGCCAGAGATACGCAGTATTTT.

This clonotype has only a few counts. The chain recombines TRBV28 with TRBJ2-3; 10 bases match TRBD1. This CDR3 has 14 amino acids. V trimming: 9 bases; J trimming: 8 bases; junction bases outside the gene matches: 11. The germline CDR1 and CDR2 sequences are MDHEN and SYDVKM. The CDR3 reads CASTRDRGTGTQYF. As DNA, the CDR3 is TGTGCCAGTACCCGGGACAGGGGCACGGGTACGCAGTATTTT. The full variable domain, completed using reference TRBV28 and TRBJ2-3, is DVKVTQSSRYLVKRTGEKVFLECVQDMDHENMFWYRQDPGLGLRLIYFSYDVKMKEKGDIPEGYSVSREKKERFSLILESASTNQTSMYLCASTRDRGTGTQYFGPGTRLTVL.

V and J are TRBV7-4 and TRBJ1-3; D is unclear. Germline V gene lookup returns CDR1 SGHVT and CDR2 SQSDAQ. V was shortened by 5 bases and J by 5 bases, with 1 base between the two germline ends. This CDR3 has 10 amino acids. The CDR3 spells CASSRNTIYF. The CDR3 nucleotides read TGTGCCAGCAGCCGAAACACCATATATTTT. Looking up the rest from reference TRBV7-4 and TRBJ1-3 gives the full variable domain: GAGVSQSPRYKVAKRGRDVALRCDSISGHVTLYWYRQTLGQGSEVLTYSQSDAQRDKSGRPSGRFSAERPERSVSTLKIQRTEQGDSAVYLCASSRNTIYFGEGSWLTVV.

V and J are TRBV6-6 and TRBJ2-7, with 7 bases aligning to TRBD1. The CDR3 sequence is 13 residues long. The J segment lost 3 bases and the V segment lost 6 bases, leaving 5 bases of the junction unmatched. CDR1 and CDR2 (germline): MNHNY, SVGAGI (reference sequence). The CDR3 nucleotides read TGTGCCAGCAGACCGGGACAGCTCTACGAGCAGTACTTC. The encoded protein is CASRPGQLYEQYF.